This T cell receptor beta chain was captured by sequencing in a study of beta chain features in type 1 diabetes. General observations from the study: Shorter TCRB CDR3s, moderately but significantly so, were found in Type 1 diabetes patients in all four CD4+ subsets.

Worth noting for this clone: Its antigen is unidentified.

Expressed TCRB transcripts were sequenced after all isolated RNA was converted to cDNA. Repertoires were generated with immunoSEQ multiplex PCR, while TCRdb's copy carries only in-frame clones and drops some. The table lists under 400,000 clones, over 9.5% of them singletons. Germline-derived CDR1 and CDR2 are MGHRA and YSYEKL. The CDR3 is 16 residues long. Unmatched junction bases numbered 4, after V lost 0 bases and J lost 4 bases. Stem cell-like memory, regulatory, central memory and naive CD4+ cells were sorted via CD45RO/CCR7/CD25/CD127/CD95/CD27. The chain joins TRBV4-1 to TRBJ1-1; TRBD1 matches at 11 bases. The receptor was derived from a woman younger than 35 with type 1 diabetes. Sequencing input: naive CD4+ T cells from blood. CDR3 protein: CASSQDPGTGGTEAFF. DNA for the CDR3: TGCGCCAGCAGCCAAGACCCCGGGACAGGGGGCACTGAAGCTTTCTTT.